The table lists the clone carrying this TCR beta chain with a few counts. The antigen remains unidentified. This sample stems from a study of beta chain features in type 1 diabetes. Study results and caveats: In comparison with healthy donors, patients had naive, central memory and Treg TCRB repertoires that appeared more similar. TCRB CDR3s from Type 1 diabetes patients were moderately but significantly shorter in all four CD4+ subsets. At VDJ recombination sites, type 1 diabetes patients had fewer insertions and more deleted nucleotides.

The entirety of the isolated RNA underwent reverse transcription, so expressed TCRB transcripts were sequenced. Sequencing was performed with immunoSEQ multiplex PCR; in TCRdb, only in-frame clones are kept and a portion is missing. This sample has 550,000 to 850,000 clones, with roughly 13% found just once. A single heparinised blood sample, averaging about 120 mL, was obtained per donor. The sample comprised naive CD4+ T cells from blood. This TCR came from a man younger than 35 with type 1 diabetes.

DNA of the CDR3: TGCAGCGTTATGACTACCGAAGAGACCCAGTACTTC. This encodes CSVMTTEETQYF. The chain is built from TRBV29-1 and TRBJ2-5; tentative D call: TRBD2 (5 bases). CDR3 length: 12 residues. V dropped 5 bases and J dropped 3 bases, with 10 bases sitting between them. Germline loops: CDR1 SQVTM, CDR2 ANQGSEA.